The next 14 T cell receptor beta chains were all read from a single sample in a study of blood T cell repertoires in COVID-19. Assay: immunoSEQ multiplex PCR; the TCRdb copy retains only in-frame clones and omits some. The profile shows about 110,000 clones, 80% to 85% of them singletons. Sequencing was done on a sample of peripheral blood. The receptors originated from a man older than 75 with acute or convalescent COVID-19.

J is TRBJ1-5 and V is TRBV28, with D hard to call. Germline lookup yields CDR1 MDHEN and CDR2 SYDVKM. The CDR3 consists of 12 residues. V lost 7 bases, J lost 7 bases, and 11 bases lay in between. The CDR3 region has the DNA TGTGCCAGCAAGAAAGGGAGACAGCCCCAGCATTTT. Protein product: CASKKGRQPQHF.

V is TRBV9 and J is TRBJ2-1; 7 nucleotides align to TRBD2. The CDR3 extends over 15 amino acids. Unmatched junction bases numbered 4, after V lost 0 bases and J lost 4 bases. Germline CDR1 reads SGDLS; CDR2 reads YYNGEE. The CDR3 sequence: CASSVAGGDYNEQFF. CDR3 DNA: TGTGCCAGCAGCGTAGCGGGAGGAGATTACAATGAGCAGTTCTTC.

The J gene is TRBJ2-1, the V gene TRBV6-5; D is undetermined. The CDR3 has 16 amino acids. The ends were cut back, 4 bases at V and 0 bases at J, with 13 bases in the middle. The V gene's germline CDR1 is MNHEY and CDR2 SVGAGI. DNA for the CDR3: TGTGCCAGCAGTTTCTCCATGTCCAGCTCCTACAATGAGCAGTTCTTC. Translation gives CASSFSMSSSYNEQFF.

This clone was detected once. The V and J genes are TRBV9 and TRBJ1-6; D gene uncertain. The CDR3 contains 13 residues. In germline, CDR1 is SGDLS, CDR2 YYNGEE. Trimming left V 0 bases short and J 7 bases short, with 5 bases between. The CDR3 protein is CASSVDSNSPLHF. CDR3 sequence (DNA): TGTGCCAGCAGCGTAGACAGCAATTCACCCCTCCACTTT. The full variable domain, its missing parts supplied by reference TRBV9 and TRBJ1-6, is DSGVTQTPKHLITATGQRVTLRCSPRSGDLSVYWYQQSLDQGLQFLIQYYNGEERAKGNILERFSAQQFPDLHSELNLSSLELGDSALYFCASSVDSNSPLHFGNGTRLTVT.

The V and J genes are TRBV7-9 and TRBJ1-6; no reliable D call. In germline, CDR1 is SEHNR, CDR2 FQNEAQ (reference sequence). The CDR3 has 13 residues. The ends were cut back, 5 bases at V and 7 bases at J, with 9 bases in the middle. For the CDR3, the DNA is TGTGCCAGCAGCCCGGTCCCAAATTCACCCCTCCACTTT. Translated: CASSPVPNSPLHF. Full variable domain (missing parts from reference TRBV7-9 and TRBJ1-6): DTGVSQNPRHKITKRGQNVTFRCDPISEHNRLYWYRQTLGQGPEFLTYFQNEAQLEKSRLLSDRFSAERPKGSFSTLEIQRTEQGDSAMYLCASSPVPNSPLHFGNGTRLTVT.

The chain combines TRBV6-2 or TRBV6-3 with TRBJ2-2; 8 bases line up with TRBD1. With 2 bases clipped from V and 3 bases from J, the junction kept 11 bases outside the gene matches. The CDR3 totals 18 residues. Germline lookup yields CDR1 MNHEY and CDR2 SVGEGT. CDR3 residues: CASSYHTGQGRDTGELFF. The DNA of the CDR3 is TGTGCCAGCAGTTACCACACTGGACAGGGTAGAGACACCGGGGAGCTGTTTTTT.

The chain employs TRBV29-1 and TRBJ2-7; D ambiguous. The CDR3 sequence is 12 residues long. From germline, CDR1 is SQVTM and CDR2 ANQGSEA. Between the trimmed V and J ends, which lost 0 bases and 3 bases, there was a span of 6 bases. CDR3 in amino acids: CSVEDPLYEQYF. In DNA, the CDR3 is TGCAGCGTTGAAGATCCCCTCTACGAGCAGTACTTC.

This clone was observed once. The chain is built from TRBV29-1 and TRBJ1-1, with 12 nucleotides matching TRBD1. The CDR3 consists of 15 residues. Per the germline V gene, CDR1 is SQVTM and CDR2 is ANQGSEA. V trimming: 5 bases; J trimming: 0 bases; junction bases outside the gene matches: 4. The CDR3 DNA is TGCAGCGTTAGGGGACAGGGGGCGATGAACACTGAAGCTTTCTTT. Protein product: CSVRGQGAMNTEAFF.

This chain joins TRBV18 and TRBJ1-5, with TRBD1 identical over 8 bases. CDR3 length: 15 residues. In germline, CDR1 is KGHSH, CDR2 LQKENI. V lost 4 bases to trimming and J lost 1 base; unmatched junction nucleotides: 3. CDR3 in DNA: TGTGCCAGCTCACGGACAGGGCAGAGCAATCAGCCCCAGCATTTT. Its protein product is CASSRTGQSNQPQHF.

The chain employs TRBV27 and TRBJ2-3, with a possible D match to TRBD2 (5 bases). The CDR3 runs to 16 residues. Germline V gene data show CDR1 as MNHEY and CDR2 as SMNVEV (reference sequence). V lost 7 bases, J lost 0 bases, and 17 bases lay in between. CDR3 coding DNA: TGTGCCAGCAAGGCCCGTTATGGGAGCAGCACAGATACGCAGTATTTT. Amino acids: CASKARYGSSTDTQYF.

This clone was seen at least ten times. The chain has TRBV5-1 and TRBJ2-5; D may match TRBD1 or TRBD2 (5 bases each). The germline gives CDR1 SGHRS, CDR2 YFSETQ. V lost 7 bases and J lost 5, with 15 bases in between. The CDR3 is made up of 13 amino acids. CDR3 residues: CASRLGTGETQYF. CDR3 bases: TGCGCCAGCCGTTTGGGGACGGGGGAGACCCAGTACTTC.

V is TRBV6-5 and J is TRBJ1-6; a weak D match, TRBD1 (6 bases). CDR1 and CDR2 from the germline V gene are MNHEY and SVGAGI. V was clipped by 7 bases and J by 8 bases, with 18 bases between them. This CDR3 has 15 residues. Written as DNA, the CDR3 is TGTGCCAGCACTAGGGGCGGGGGCCGGGATTCACCCCTCCACTTT. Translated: CASTRGGGRDSPLHF.

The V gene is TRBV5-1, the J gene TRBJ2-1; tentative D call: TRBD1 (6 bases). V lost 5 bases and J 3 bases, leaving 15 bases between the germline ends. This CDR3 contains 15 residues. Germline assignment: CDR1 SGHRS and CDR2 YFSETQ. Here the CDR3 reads CASRWDITGYNEQFF. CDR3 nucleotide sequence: TGCGCCAGCAGATGGGACATCACAGGCTACAATGAGCAGTTCTTC.

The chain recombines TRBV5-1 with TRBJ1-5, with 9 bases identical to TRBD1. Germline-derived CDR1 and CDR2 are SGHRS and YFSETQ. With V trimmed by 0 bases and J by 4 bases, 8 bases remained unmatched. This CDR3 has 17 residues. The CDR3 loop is CASSLVPPGQGNQPQHF. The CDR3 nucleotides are TGCGCCAGCAGCTTGGTGCCGCCGGGACAGGGAAATCAGCCCCAGCATTTT.